A single sample gave rise to the 23 T cell receptor beta chains below, sequenced in a study of T cells after posttransplantation cyclophosphamide. The naive gate required viable CD3+CD4+ or CD3+CD8+ cells with CCR7+CD45RA+CD45RO-CD95-CD27+CD28+ phenotype. The method was immunoSEQ multiplex PCR; TCRdb's version includes in-frame clones alone and lacks a portion of them. The sample lists about 15,000 clones; approximately 94% were seen once. Sequenced: naive CD4+ T cells sorted from blood. These receptors originate from a woman aged 50 to 65 in good health and a related stem cell transplant donor.

The chain recombines TRBV2 with TRBJ2-5; 9 bases map to TRBD1. The CDR3 is made up of 13 amino acids. Trimming removed 10 bases from V and 2 bases from J; junction bases left unmatched: 5. The V gene's germline CDR1 is SNHLY and CDR2 FYNNEI. The CDR3 here is CATGTGLQETQYF. CDR3 coding DNA: TGTGCCACCGGGACAGGGTTACAAGAGACCCAGTACTTC. Full variable domain (remainder filled in from reference TRBV2 and TRBJ2-5): EPEVTQTPSHQVTQMGQEVILRCVPISNHLYFYWYRQILGQKVEFLVSFYNNEISEKSEIFDDQFSVERPDGSNFTLKIRSTKLEDSAMYFCATGTGLQETQYFGPGTRLLVL.

As to this clone: The missing conserved phenylalanine or tryptophan at the end of this CDR3 makes a read error likely. The DNA is left out, because the CDR3 cannot be placed on it with certainty; the CDR3 is given as TCRdb lists it. The rearrangement links TRBV2 to TRBJ2-3; the table calls TRBD2, which could not be checked here. The germline V gene has CDR1 SNHLY and CDR2 FYNNEI. The CDR3 is 11 residues long, counting both termini. CDR3 protein: CASSGTSTQFL.

This clone was seen only once. The gene calls are TRBV7-9 and TRBJ1-1; no clear D gene. V lost 0 bases and J 2 bases, leaving 4 bases between the germline ends. CDR1 is SEHNR, CDR2 FQNEAQ, per germline (reference sequence). The CDR3 totals 13 residues. The CDR3 bases are TGTGCCAGCAGCTTAGCCATCAACACTGAAGCTTTCTTT. As protein: CASSLAINTEAFF.

The chain recombines TRBV11-3 with TRBJ1-1; D is ambiguous. Trimming pared 5 bases from V and 3 bases from J, leaving 13 bases between. The CDR3 runs to 14 residues. Germline V lookup: CDR1 SGHNT, CDR2 YENEEA. DNA of the CDR3: TGTGCCAGCAGCCCGATAGGAGTAGACACTGAAGCTTTCTTT. Translating gives CASSPIGVDTEAFF.

This clone appeared once. The rearrangement uses TRBV29-1 and TRBJ2-2, with D possibly being TRBD1 (6 bases). The CDR3 runs to 15 residues. Trimming shortened V by 3 bases and J by 5 bases, and 16 bases separated the two germline ends. Germline V gives CDR1 SQVTM, CDR2 ANQGSEA. The CDR3 bases are TGCAGCGTTGAGGTGACAGGCCCCGGGACCGGGGAGCTGTTTTTT. This sequence encodes CSVEVTGPGTGELFF.

The V gene is TRBV9, the J gene TRBJ2-7; D remains unclear. V was pared by 4 bases and J by 5 bases, with 19 bases between. Germline values: CDR1 SGDLS, CDR2 YYNGEE. This CDR3 contains 15 residues. CDR3 sequence reads: CASSPRGPVSDEQYF. CDR3 nucleotides: TGTGCCAGCAGCCCCCGCGGCCCCGTGTCAGACGAGCAGTACTTC. Variable domain in full (rest from reference TRBV9 and TRBJ2-7): DSGVTQTPKHLITATGQRVTLRCSPRSGDLSVYWYQQSLDQGLQFLIQYYNGEERAKGNILERFSAQQFPDLHSELNLSSLELGDSALYFCASSPRGPVSDEQYFGPGTRLTVT.

The rearrangement uses TRBV7-2 and TRBJ2-7; 10 positions match TRBD1. J gave up 5 bases and V 1 base, and 14 bases lay outside the gene matches. Germline loops: CDR1 SGHTA, CDR2 FQGNSA. The CDR3 spans 18 residues. CDR3 in DNA: TGTGCCAGCAGCTTAGGCCCCCGGGCGGGACAGGGGAACGACGAGCAGTACTTC. Amino acid sequence: CASSLGPRAGQGNDEQYF.

V and J are TRBV9 and TRBJ2-7, with 8 nucleotides matching TRBD2. CDR3 size: 14 residues. The ends lost 3 bases at V and 0 bases at J; junction bases unmatched: 2. Germline CDR1 reads SGDLS; CDR2 reads YYNGEE. The CDR3 DNA follows: TGTGCCAGCAGCGGGAGCGGGAGCTCCTACGAGCAGTACTTC. Translation: CASSGSGSSYEQYF.

The V call is TRBV7-9, the J call TRBJ1-2; 12 bases match TRBD1. The V and J ends lost 3 bases and 3 bases, in that order; junction bases with no gene match: 5. The CDR3 is 16 amino acids. Germline-derived CDR1 and CDR2 are SEHNR and FQNEAQ (reference sequence). The CDR3 is CASSFGTGGMDYGYTF. The CDR3 DNA sequence: TGTGCCAGCAGCTTCGGGACAGGGGGCATGGACTATGGCTACACCTTC. The variable domain in full, completed from reference TRBV7-9 and TRBJ1-2, reads DTGVSQNPRHKITKRGQNVTFRCDPISEHNRLYWYRQTLGQGPEFLTYFQNEAQLEKSRLLSDRFSAERPKGSFSTLEIQRTEQGDSAMYLCASSFGTGGMDYGYTFGSGTRLTVV.

The rearrangement links TRBV7-2 to TRBJ1-6, with TRBD1 matching over 7 bases. The V gene end was trimmed by 3 bases and the J gene end by 9 bases; junction bases not matched to a gene: 5. There are 14 residues in the CDR3. Germline CDR1 reads SGHTA; CDR2 reads FQGNSA. This CDR3 is CASSLSTGVSPLHF. In DNA form, the CDR3 reads TGTGCCAGCAGCTTGAGCACAGGGGTTTCACCCCTCCACTTT.

Written as DNA, the CDR3 is TGTGCCGTCGGGGGCGGGAGGAATGAGCAGTTCTTC. It yields the protein CAVGGGRNEQFF. V is TRBV10-3 and J is TRBJ2-1; 8 bases are shared with TRBD2. Germline loops: CDR1 ENHRY, CDR2 SYGVKD. The CDR3 is 12 residues long. With 11 bases clipped from V and 7 bases from J, the junction kept 7 bases outside the gene matches.

The chain links TRBV2 to TRBJ2-1; 12 bases align to TRBD2. This CDR3 spans 14 amino acids. V shed 6 bases, J shed 5 bases, and the junction held 2 bases outside the gene matches. Germline values: CDR1 SNHLY, CDR2 FYNNEI. The DNA for the CDR3 is TGTGCCAGCAGGACTAGCGGGAGCAACAATGAGCAGTTCTTC. Its protein product is CASRTSGSNNEQFF. Filled out from reference TRBV2 and TRBJ2-1, the complete variable domain reads EPEVTQTPSHQVTQMGQEVILRCVPISNHLYFYWYRQILGQKVEFLVSFYNNEISEKSEIFDDQFSVERPDGSNFTLKIRSTKLEDSAMYFCASRTSGSNNEQFFGPGTRLTVL.

For the CDR3, the DNA is TGTGCCAGCAGCTTTTCTGCTAGCTCCTACGAGCAGTACTTC. Its protein is CASSFSASSYEQYF. The V gene is TRBV5-5, the J gene TRBJ2-7, with D unresolved. CDR3 length equals 14 residues. Germline V gives CDR1 SGHKS, CDR2 YYEKEE (reference sequence). V shed 2 bases and J shed 0 bases, with 9 bases lying between them. Looking up the rest from reference TRBV5-5 and TRBJ2-7 gives the full variable domain: DAGVTQSPTHLIKTRGQQVTLRCSPISGHKSVSWYQQVLGQGPQFIFQYYEKEERGRGNFPDRFSARQFPNYSSELNVNALLLGDSALYLCASSFSASSYEQYFGPGTRLTVT.

This clone has a single count. An end of the junction does not agree with germline; a read error may underlie this. The chain carries TRBV7-3 and TRBJ2-2; possibly TRBD1 for D (6 bases). The CDR3 sequence is 13 residues long. Germline V CDR1 and CDR2: SGHTA, FQGTGA. The CDR3 bases are TGTGCCAGCCGGACAGCGAACACCGGGGAGCTGCTTTTT. It is translated as CASRTANTGELLF. Combining the CDR3 with reference TRBV7-3 and TRBJ2-2 gives the whole variable domain GAGVSQTPSNKVTEKGKYVELRCDPISGHTALYWYRQSLGQGPEFLIYFQGTGAADDSGLPNDRFFAVRPEGSVSTLKIQRTERGDSAVYLCASRTANTGELLFGEGSRLTVL.

This chain connects TRBV19 to TRBJ2-5, with D perhaps matching TRBD2 (5 bases). CDR1 and CDR2 (germline): LNHDA, SQIVND (reference sequence). The CDR3 loop spans 13 amino acids. V dropped 1 base and J dropped 7 bases, with 10 bases sitting between them. The CDR3 loop reads CASSIAVRGTQYF. In nucleotides, the CDR3 is TGTGCCAGTAGTATAGCAGTCCGGGGGACCCAGTACTTC.

This chain links TRBV9 with TRBJ1-2; 9 nucleotides agree with TRBD1. In germline, CDR1 is SGDLS, CDR2 YYNGEE. The CDR3 contains 13 residues. V shed 7 bases and J 1 base; nucleotides not matched to a gene: 2. The CDR3 DNA follows: TGTGCCAGCGGGGGACAGGGTAACTATGGCTACACCTTC. Its protein product is CASGGQGNYGYTF.

In this sample, this clone turned up once. The chain carries TRBV19 and TRBJ1-5, with 9 bases fitting TRBD1. The CDR3 loop spans 15 amino acids. Germline CDR1 reads LNHDA; CDR2 reads SQIVND (reference sequence). V lost 1 base, J lost 4 bases, and 2 bases stayed unmatched. CDR3 nucleotides: TGTGCCAGTAGTATAGGACAGGGGGGTAATCAGCCCCAGCATTTT. It yields the protein CASSIGQGGNQPQHF. Full variable domain (rest looked up from reference TRBV19 and TRBJ1-5): DGGITQSPKYLFRKEGQNVTLSCEQNLNHDAMYWYRQDPGQGLRLIYYSQIVNDFQKGDIAEGYSVSREKKESFPLTVTSAQKNPTAFYLCASSIGQGGNQPQHFGDGTRLSIL.

V is TRBV29-1 and J is TRBJ2-1, with 10 bases fitting TRBD1. CDR3 size: 13 residues. From germline, CDR1 is SQVTM and CDR2 ANQGSEA. V shed 6 bases, J shed 6 bases, and the junction held 5 bases outside the gene matches. This CDR3 is CSVGDRGANEQFF. The DNA for the CDR3 is TGCAGCGTGGGGGACAGGGGTGCCAATGAGCAGTTCTTC.

V and J are TRBV4-3 and TRBJ1-2; D is ambiguous. The CDR3 contains 16 residues. The germline V gene has CDR1 LGHNA and CDR2 YSLEER. V lost 5 bases, J lost 4 bases, and 20 bases lay in between. DNA for the CDR3: TGCGCCAGCAGCTCAAAGGGTGCCGGGAGTCTCTATGGCTACACCTTC. It encodes CASSSKGAGSLYGYTF.

The chain uses TRBV7-3 and TRBJ2-7, with TRBD1 matching over 9 bases. CDR1 is SGHTA, CDR2 FQGTGA, per germline. The length of the CDR3 is 15 residues. Losses at the gene ends were 5 bases for V and 4 bases for J; bases not matched to a gene: 9. CDR3 nucleotides: TGTGCCAGCAGCCGTGGGACAGGGAGTACTTACGAGCAGTACTTC. It yields the protein CASSRGTGSTYEQYF.

To note about this clone: Given the absence of the conserved phenylalanine or tryptophan at the CDR3 end, a read error is likely. V and J are TRBV20-1 and TRBJ1-1; TRBD1 might be the D (5 bases). Germline V gene data show CDR1 as DFQATT and CDR2 as SNEGSKA (reference sequence). The V end was cut by 3 bases, the J end by 5 bases, with 7 bases between. CDR3 length equals 11 residues. This chain's CDR3 is CSASRGTEAFL. In DNA, the CDR3 is TGCAGTGCTAGTAGGGGTACTGAAGCTTTCCTT.

This clone was detected only once. The V call is TRBV7-3, the J call TRBJ2-1; 7 bases align to TRBD1. Per the germline V gene, CDR1 is SGHTA and CDR2 is FQGTGA. This CDR3 is built from 15 residues. Trimming removed 6 bases from V and 0 bases from J; junction bases left unmatched: 5. CDR3 sequence (DNA): TGTGCCAGCAGTTCGGACAGGAGCTCCTACAATGAGCAGTTCTTC. Translation: CASSSDRSSYNEQFF. The entire variable domain, with the rest obtained from reference TRBV7-3 and TRBJ2-1, is as follows: GAGVSQTPSNKVTEKGKYVELRCDPISGHTALYWYRQSLGQGPEFLIYFQGTGAADDSGLPNDRFFAVRPEGSVSTLKIQRTERGDSAVYLCASSSDRSSYNEQFFGPGTRLTVL.

The rearrangement links TRBV29-1 to TRBJ2-3; 9 bases align to TRBD1. V shed 7 bases and J 1 base; nucleotides not matched to a gene: 3. The CDR3 runs 13 residues. Germline V gene sequence: CDR1 SQVTM, CDR2 ANQGSEA. CDR3 loop: CSADRGGTDTQYF. DNA for the CDR3: TGCAGCGCGGACAGGGGCGGCACAGATACGCAGTATTTT.